What follows describes a single T cell receptor (beta chain). The authors sequenced TCR beta from blood CD8+ and CD4+ T cells. Trimming took 7 bases from V and 12 from J, leaving 16 bases between them. The CDR3 is 12 amino acids. The germline gives CDR1 MNHNY, CDR2 SVGAGI (reference sequence). These data come from a study of CD8 T cells in Susac syndrome. An amount of RNA that ranged from roughly 0.5 to 1 ug was reverse transcribed with random hexamers. Using its own MiXCR run on the immunoSEQ multiplex PCR reads, TCRdb lists one record per CDR3 protein. Of about 150,000 distinct CDR3 sequences in the sample, around 95% are singletons; the top ten hold 0.15%.

The specimen sequenced was CD8+ T cells from PBMCs. This sequence was found in a human donor with multiple sclerosis. The chain is built from TRBV6-6 and TRBJ2-1, with D possibly TRBD2 on 5 matching bases. For the CDR3, the DNA is TGTGCCAGCACCACCAAACGGGGTGTGCAGTTCTTC. This encodes CASTTKRGVQFF.